The present TCR beta chain was sequenced within a study of blood T cell repertoires in COVID-19. Overall study context: Sites across the United States, Italy and Spain contributed samples from acute and convalescent COVID-19.

This clone was observed once. TCRdb keeps only in-frame clones here, not all; method: immunoSEQ multiplex PCR. The data show about 95,000 clones, with around 81% seen just once and under 5.5% held by the top ten. V shed 5 bases and J 2 bases; nucleotides not matched to a gene: 10. The CDR3 contains 16 residues. Germline V lookup: CDR1 LNHNV, CDR2 YYDKDF (reference sequence). The V and J genes are TRBV15 and TRBJ2-7; 9 nucleotides match TRBD2. Material: peripheral blood. This TCR was sampled from a man older than 75 with COVID-19, enrolled during active disease. In DNA, the CDR3 is TGTGCCACCAGCGATGGCGTAGCGGGAGTTGCCTACGAGCAGTACTTC. Translating it yields CATSDGVAGVAYEQYF.